This TCR beta chain was profiled in a study of blood T cell repertoires in COVID-19. In the study overall: COVID-19 samples, acute and convalescent, were from the United States, Italy and Spain. The analysed material was cDNA or gDNA that came from T cells, B-cell-depleted T cells, or PBMCs.

With 0 bases removed from V and 1 base from J, the gap between germline ends came to 9 bases. The V gene's germline CDR1 is MNHEY and CDR2 SVGAGI. The CDR3 sequence is 15 residues long. Authors' analysis steps: Reference gene primer amplification gave nucleated cell count estimates. Libraries were prepared by immunoSEQ multiplex PCR; TCRdb keeps only in-frame clonotypes and omits some of them. That table gives V, J and clone size, and the DNA gave D and trimming. The profile shows some 40,000 clones, 65% to 90% of them singletons. The source is a man aged 35 to 55 with active COVID-19. The sequenced sample consisted of peripheral blood. The chain uses TRBV6-5 and TRBJ1-2; no definite D call. The CDR3 loop reads CASSYSPGFNYGYTF. DNA for the CDR3: TGTGCCAGCAGTTACTCCCCAGGATTTAACTATGGCTACACCTTC.